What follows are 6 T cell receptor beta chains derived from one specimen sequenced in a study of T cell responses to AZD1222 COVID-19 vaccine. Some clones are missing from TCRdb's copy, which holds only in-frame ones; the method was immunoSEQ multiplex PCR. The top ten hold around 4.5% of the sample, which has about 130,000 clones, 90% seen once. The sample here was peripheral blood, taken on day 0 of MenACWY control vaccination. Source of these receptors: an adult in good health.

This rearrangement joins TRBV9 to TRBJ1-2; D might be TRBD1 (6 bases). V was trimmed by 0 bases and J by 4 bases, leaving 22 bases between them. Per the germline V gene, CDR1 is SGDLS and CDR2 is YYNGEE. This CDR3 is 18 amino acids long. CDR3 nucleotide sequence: TGTGCCAGCAGCGTAGCTACTCAGGGGTCCCTCCCTCTCTATGGCTACACCTTC. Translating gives CASSVATQGSLPLYGYTF. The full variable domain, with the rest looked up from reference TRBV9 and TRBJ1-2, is DSGVTQTPKHLITATGQRVTLRCSPRSGDLSVYWYQQSLDQGLQFLIQYYNGEERAKGNILERFSAQQFPDLHSELNLSSLELGDSALYFCASSVATQGSLPLYGYTFGSGTRLTVV.

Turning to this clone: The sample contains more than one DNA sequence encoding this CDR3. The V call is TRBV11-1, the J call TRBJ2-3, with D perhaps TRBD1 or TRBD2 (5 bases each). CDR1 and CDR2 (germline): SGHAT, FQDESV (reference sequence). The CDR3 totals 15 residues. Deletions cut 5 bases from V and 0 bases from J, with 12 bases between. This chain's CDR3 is CASSLGTASTDTQYF. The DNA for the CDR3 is TGTGCCAGCAGCCTCGGGACGGCTAGCACAGATACGCAGTATTTT.

Here the CDR3 reads CASSPGDRVFYEQYV. The CDR3 nucleotides are TGTGCCAGCTCACCAGGGGACAGAGTTTTCTACGAGCAGTACGTC. The chain links TRBV18 to TRBJ2-7; 7 nucleotides line up with TRBD1. CDR1 and CDR2 from the germline V gene are KGHSH and LQKENI. J gave up 3 bases and V 2 bases, and 7 bases lay outside the gene matches. The CDR3 consists of 15 residues.

The CDR3: CASNSDRGISGANVLTF. The CDR3 nucleotides are TGTGCCAGCAATTCGGACAGGGGGATCTCTGGGGCCAACGTCCTGACTTTC. This chain uses TRBV28 with TRBJ2-6; the match to TRBD1 covers 10 bases. CDR1 MDHEN and CDR2 SYDVKM come from the germline V gene. The J segment lost 0 bases and the V segment lost 7 bases, leaving 6 bases of the junction unmatched. CDR3 length: 17 residues.

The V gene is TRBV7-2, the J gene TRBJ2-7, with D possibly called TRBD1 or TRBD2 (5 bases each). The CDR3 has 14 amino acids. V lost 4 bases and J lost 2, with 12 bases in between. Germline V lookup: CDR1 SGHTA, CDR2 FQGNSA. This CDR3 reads CASSSDRGPYEQYV. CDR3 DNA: TGTGCCAGCAGCTCGGACCGGGGCCCCTACGAGCAGTACGTC.

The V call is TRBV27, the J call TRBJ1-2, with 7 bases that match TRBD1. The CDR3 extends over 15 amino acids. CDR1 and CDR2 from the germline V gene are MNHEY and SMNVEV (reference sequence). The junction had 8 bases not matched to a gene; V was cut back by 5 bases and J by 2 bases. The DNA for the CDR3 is TGTGCCAGCAGTCAAACCCACAGGGGCAACTATGGCTACACCTTC. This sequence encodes CASSQTHRGNYGYTF.